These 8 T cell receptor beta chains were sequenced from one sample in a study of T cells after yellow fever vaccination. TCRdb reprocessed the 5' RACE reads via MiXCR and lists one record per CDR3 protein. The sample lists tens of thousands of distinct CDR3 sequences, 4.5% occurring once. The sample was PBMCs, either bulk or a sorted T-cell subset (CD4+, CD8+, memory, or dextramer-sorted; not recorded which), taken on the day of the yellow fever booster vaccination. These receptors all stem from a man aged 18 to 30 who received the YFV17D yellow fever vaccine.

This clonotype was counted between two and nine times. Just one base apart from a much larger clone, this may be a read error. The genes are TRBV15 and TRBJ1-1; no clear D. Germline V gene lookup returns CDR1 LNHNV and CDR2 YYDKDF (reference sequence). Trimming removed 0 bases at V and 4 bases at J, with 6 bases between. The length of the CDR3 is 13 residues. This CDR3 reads CATSREAGTEAFF. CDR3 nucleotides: TGTGCCACCAGCAGAGAAGCGGGCACTGAAGCTTTCTTT.

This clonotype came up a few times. The CDR3 DNA reads TGCAGTGCTATCCGCGGCCAGCGGGGAAGCGGTACGCAGTATTTT. This codes for CSAIRGQRGSGTQYF. V usage is TRBV20-1 and J usage is TRBJ2-3, with TRBD2 identical over 7 bases. Germline V gene lookup returns CDR1 DFQATT and CDR2 SNEGSKA (reference sequence). This CDR3 region has 15 residues. V dropped 4 bases and J dropped 8; count of bases not matched to a gene: 15.

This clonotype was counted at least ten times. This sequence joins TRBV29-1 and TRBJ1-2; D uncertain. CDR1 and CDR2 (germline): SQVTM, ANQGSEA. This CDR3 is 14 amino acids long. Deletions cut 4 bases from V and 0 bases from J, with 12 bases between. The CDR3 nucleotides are TGCAGCGTTGGGCTCGGGGAAGCTAACTATGGCTACACCTTC. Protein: CSVGLGEANYGYTF.

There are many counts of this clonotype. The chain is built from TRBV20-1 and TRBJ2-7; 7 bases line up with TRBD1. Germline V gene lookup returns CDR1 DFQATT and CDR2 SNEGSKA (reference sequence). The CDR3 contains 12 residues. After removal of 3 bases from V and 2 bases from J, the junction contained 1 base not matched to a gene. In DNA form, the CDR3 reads TGCAGTGCTAGGACAGGGACCTACGAGCAGTACTTC. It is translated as CSARTGTYEQYF.

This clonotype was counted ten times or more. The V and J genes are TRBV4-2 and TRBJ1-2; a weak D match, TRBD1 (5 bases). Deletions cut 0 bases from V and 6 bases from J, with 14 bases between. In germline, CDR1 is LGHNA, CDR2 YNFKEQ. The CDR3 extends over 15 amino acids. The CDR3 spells CASSQDQGRGNGYTF. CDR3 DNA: TGTGCCAGCAGCCAAGATCAAGGGCGGGGGAATGGCTACACCTTC.

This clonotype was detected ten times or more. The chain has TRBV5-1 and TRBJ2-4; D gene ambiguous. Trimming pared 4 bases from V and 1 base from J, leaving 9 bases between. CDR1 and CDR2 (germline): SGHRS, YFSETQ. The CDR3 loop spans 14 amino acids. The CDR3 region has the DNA TGCGCCAGCAGCATTTCGCCCGCCAAAAACATTCAGTACTTC. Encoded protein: CASSISPAKNIQYF.

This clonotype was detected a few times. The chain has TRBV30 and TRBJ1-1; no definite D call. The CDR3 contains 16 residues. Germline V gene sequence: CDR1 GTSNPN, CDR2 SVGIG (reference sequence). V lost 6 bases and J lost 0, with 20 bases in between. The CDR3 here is CACSRGPDIMNTEAFF. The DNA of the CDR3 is TGTGCCTGTTCGAGAGGTCCTGATATTATGAACACTGAAGCTTTCTTT.

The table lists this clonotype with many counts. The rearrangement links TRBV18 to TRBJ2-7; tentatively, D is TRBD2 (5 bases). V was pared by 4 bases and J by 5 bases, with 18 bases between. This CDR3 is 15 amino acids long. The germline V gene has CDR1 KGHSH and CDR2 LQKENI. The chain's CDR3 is CASSQLDPAVHEQYF. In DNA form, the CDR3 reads TGTGCCAGCTCACAACTAGACCCGGCCGTCCACGAGCAGTACTTC.